These T cell receptor beta chains were read from a single sample in a study of T cells in localized non-small cell lung cancer. Sequenced by immunoSEQ multiplex PCR; TCRdb stores in-frame clones only, minus some. The table lists about 33,000 clones, 90% of them singletons, with about 3.8% in the top ten. Sequenced material: peripheral blood, taken before any cancer treatment. The receptor set was obtained from a man between 40 and 70 years old with stage I lung adenocarcinoma. Each CDR3 is given with its conserved first and last residue. The D gene is left open where the match is weak. The size field is filled for only some rows; it gives once, few, many or a size class.

>-|TRBV5-6|TRBJ2-5|-
CASSLVNEQETQYF
TGTGCCAGCAGCTTGGTTAACGAACAAGAGACCCAGTACTTC
>TRBD1|TRBV7-2|TRBJ1-1|-
CASSLGQYTEAFF
TGTGCCAGCAGCTTGGGACAGTACACTGAAGCTTTCTTT
>-|TRBV5-1|TRBJ2-7|-
CASSLAREREQYF
TGCGCCAGCAGTCTTGCCAGGGAGCGCGAGCAGTACTTC
>-|TRBV5-1|TRBJ1-6|-
CASSLETGAGSPLHF
TGCGCCAGCAGCTTGGAGACAGGAGCCGGGTCACCCCTCCACTTT
>TRBD1|TRBV5-1|TRBJ2-2|-
CASSKVGQGFTGELFF
TGCGCCAGCAGCAAGGTGGGACAGGGGTTCACCGGGGAGCTGTTTTTT
>-|TRBV7-9|TRBJ2-7|-
CASSLYRYEQYF
TGTGCCAGCAGCTTATACAGGTACGAGCAGTACTTC
>-|TRBV9|TRBJ1-1|-
CASSVDGDTEAFF
TGTGCCAGCAGCGTAGACGGGGACACTGAAGCTTTCTTT
>-|TRBV9|TRBJ1-1|-
CASSKQSWNTEAFF
TGTGCCAGCAGTAAGCAGAGCTGGAACACTGAAGCTTTCTTT
>TRBD1|TRBV27|TRBJ2-7|-
CASSRGQGAFEQYF
TGTGCCAGCAGTCGGGGGCAGGGGGCTTTCGAGCAGTACTTC
>-|TRBV10-3|TRBJ1-1|few
CAISETGKGTEAFF
TGTGCCATCAGTGAAACAGGCAAGGGCACTGAAGCTTTCTTT
>-|TRBV7-2|TRBJ2-2|-
CASSLGQGVAGELFF
TGTGCCAGCAGCTTAGGGCAGGGAGTCGCCGGGGAGCTGTTTTTT
>-|TRBV9|TRBJ2-1|-
CASSVGVNNEQFF
TGTGCCAGCAGCGTAGGCGTCAACAATGAGCAGTTCTTC
>-|TRBV29-1|TRBJ1-2|-
CSVEYQGGYTF
TGCAGCGTTGAATATCAGGGAGGCTACACCTTC
>-|TRBV2|TRBJ1-4|-
CASTPSLDRKSEKLFF
TGTGCCAGCACCCCATCCCTTGACAGAAAATCTGAAAAACTGTTTTTT
>TRBD1|TRBV7-2|TRBJ1-6|-
CASSLASRDRYSPLHF
TGTGCCAGCAGCTTAGCTTCCCGGGACAGGTATTCACCCCTCCACTTT
>TRBD1|TRBV11-2|TRBJ1-4|few
CASSLETGTGGGEKLFF
TGTGCCAGCAGCTTAGAGACCGGGACAGGGGGAGGTGAAAAACTGTTTTTT
>-|TRBV4-1|TRBJ1-1|-
CASGLVGSQNTEAFF
TGCGCCAGCGGGCTTGTCGGTTCTCAGAACACTGAAGCTTTCTTT